The clone carrying this T cell receptor beta chain was found many times. This sample was taken from a study of HIV-infected patients and healthy controls. V lost 2 bases and J 6 bases, leaving 13 bases between the germline ends. Germline V gives CDR1 MNHNY, CDR2 SVGAGI (reference sequence). The CDR3 totals 14 residues. Reverse transcription used roughly 450 ng RNA and constant-region primers for alpha and beta. Using multiplexing indices, alpha and beta chain libraries were generated apart by chain-specific third strand synthesis. TCRdb fed the 5' RACE reads into MiXCR, producing one record per CDR3 protein. The sample consists of around 15,000 distinct CDR3 sequences, about 7.7% of them appearing once. No cell fractionation was done, so the repertoire covers all unsorted peripheral blood T cells.

Sequencing was done on a sample of blood. V usage is TRBV6-6 and J usage is TRBJ1-1; possible D gene TRBD1, 5 bases. This clonotype originated in an adult in good health. For the CDR3, the DNA is TGTGCCAGCAGTTACATCCGGGGGTCCGCTGAAGCTTTCTTT. It translates to CASSYIRGSAEAFF.